This record concerns one T cell receptor (beta chain) sequence. These data come from a study of blood T cell repertoires in COVID-19. Overall study context: The United States, Italy and Spain provided the acute and convalescent COVID-19 samples.

Produced via immunoSEQ multiplex PCR; TCRdb's table is partial and in-frame only. The profile shows roughly 110,000 clones, 85% to 90% of them singletons. This CDR3 has 15 amino acids. Germline loops: CDR1 ENHRY, CDR2 SYGVKD. V lost 7 bases and J 5 bases, leaving 20 bases between the germline ends. The sequenced sample consisted of peripheral blood. The TCR sequence derives from a human donor with acute or convalescent COVID-19. The donor label of this sample is uncertain. J is TRBJ1-1 and V is TRBV10-3; tentatively, D is TRBD1 (6 bases). Here the CDR3 DNA reads TGTGCCATCATCCTCGGACAGCCCAAGACGACTGAAGCTTTCTTT. Amino acids: CAIILGQPKTTEAFF.